This T cell receptor (beta chain) was retrieved from a study of T cells in Graves' hyperthyroidism and ophthalmopathy. Overall study context: Peripheral blood sampling occurred at initial diagnosis, before any treatment.

Amplified TCR beta CDR3 regions came from RNA transcripts. When the TCR CDR3 underwent first-round RT-PCR, the HTBI primer set was used. TCRdb passed the multiplex PCR reads through MiXCR, listing each CDR3 protein once. The sample has a few hundred thousand distinct CDR3 sequences; approximately 13% are singletons. V gave up 8 bases and J gave up 4 bases; unmatched junction bases: 8. Germline CDR1 is SGHTA and CDR2 is FQGTGA. This CDR3 comprises 15 residues. This receptor was obtained from a woman aged 18-35 years with Graves' hyperthyroidism. The sample taken for sequencing was blood. The gene calls are TRBV7-3 and TRBJ2-5; 12 positions match TRBD2. CDR3 DNA sequence: TGTGCCAGCGGCCCTAGCGGGGGGGCGGGAGAGACCCAGTACTTC. It translates to CASGPSGGAGETQYF.